This passage covers 22 T cell receptor beta chains from one sample sequenced in a study of blood T cell repertoires in COVID-19 (dated by TCRdb to about 2020). Libraries came from the immunoSEQ multiplex PCR assay. What TCRdb holds here is the immuneACCESS table cut down to in-frame rearrangements. Part of the clones is not present; checked against another copy, under half of the missing clones reflect an unresolved V gene, and the others are unexplained. Here the sample has more than 95,000 clones; around three quarters occur a single time. The ten largest make up roughly 2% of the sample. The sequencing sample was made of peripheral blood. All receptors come from a woman between 65 and 79 years old with acute or convalescent COVID-19.

This clone has only a few counts. This chain joins TRBV4-1 and TRBJ2-7; tentative D call: TRBD1 (6 bases). Germline V gene lookup returns CDR1 MGHRA and CDR2 YSYEKL. Trimming stripped 1 base from V and 3 bases from J, with 10 bases between. The CDR3 has 14 amino acids. The chain's CDR3 is CASSQGVGGYEQYF. The CDR3 DNA is TGCGCCAGCAGCCAAGGTGTAGGGGGCTACGAGCAGTACTTC.

The chain links TRBV5-5 to TRBJ2-1; TRBD1 is a possible D gene (6 bases). Trimming took 4 bases from V and 1 from J, leaving 12 bases between them. The CDR3 has 15 amino acids. The V gene's germline CDR1 is SGHKS and CDR2 YYEKEE (reference sequence). The CDR3 sequence is CASSVGGASYNEQFF. The CDR3 bases are TGTGCCAGCAGCGTAGGGGGTGCTTCCTACAATGAGCAGTTCTTC.

Of note for this clone: Other DNA sequences from this sample encode an identical CDR3 as well. The V call is TRBV5-4, the J call TRBJ2-3; 12 nucleotides agree with TRBD2. This CDR3 is 16 amino acids long. CDR1 and CDR2 from the germline V gene are SGHNT and YYREEE (reference sequence). V shed 3 bases and J 0 bases; nucleotides not matched to a gene: 2. CDR3 sequence reads: CASSSTSGGSTDTQYF. The CDR3 coding sequence is TGTGCCAGCAGCTCAACTAGCGGGGGGAGCACAGATACGCAGTATTTT.

Only one count was recorded for this clone. This sequence joins TRBV5-5 and TRBJ2-3; possibly TRBD2 for D (6 bases). The CDR3 runs 14 residues. V was trimmed by 3 bases and J by 3 bases, leaving 11 bases between them. Germline V CDR1 and CDR2: SGHKS, YYEKEE (reference sequence). The CDR3 spells CASSSDGGTDTQYF. The DNA for the CDR3 is TGTGCCAGCAGCTCAGACGGGGGAACAGATACGCAGTATTTT.

The chain couples TRBV28 to TRBJ2-2, with D unresolved. The CDR3 totals 13 residues. The V end lost 3 bases, the J end lost 5 bases, and 7 bases lay between the germline ends. Germline V gene lookup returns CDR1 MDHEN and CDR2 SYDVKM. CDR3 coding DNA: TGTGCCAGCAGTTTGGCTTGGACCGGGGAGCTGTTTTTT. It specifies CASSLAWTGELFF.

V usage is TRBV6-5 and J usage is TRBJ2-6; D gene unclear. The V end was cut by 8 bases, the J end by 0 bases, with 11 bases between. Germline-derived CDR1 and CDR2 are MNHEY and SVGAGI. The CDR3 spans 15 residues. This CDR3 is CASAALASGANVLTF. The CDR3 bases are TGTGCCAGCGCCGCATTGGCCTCTGGGGCCAACGTCCTGACTTTC.

The chain's CDR3 is CASSPDQGPKNIQYF. The CDR3, as DNA: TGTGCCAGCAGCCCCGATCAGGGGCCCAAAAACATTCAGTACTTC. V gene TRBV7-2 combines with J gene TRBJ2-4, with a weak D call TRBD1 (6 bases). This CDR3 has 15 residues. The germline V gene encodes CDR1 SGHTA and CDR2 FQGNSA. Between the trimmed V and J ends, which lost 5 bases and 2 bases, there was a span of 13 bases.

V is TRBV19 and J is TRBJ1-1; 7 nucleotides agree with TRBD1. V dropped 7 bases and J dropped 6; count of bases not matched to a gene: 8. This CDR3 spans 13 amino acids. The germline CDR1 and CDR2 sequences are LNHDA and SQIVND (reference sequence). The CDR3 coding sequence is TGTGCCAGTAAGCACAGGGGAACAGCTGAAGCTTTCTTT. Protein sequence: CASKHRGTAEAFF.

This clone was counted a single time. The rearrangement uses TRBV4-3 and TRBJ2-1; 14 nucleotides align to TRBD2. CDR3 length equals 15 residues. Germline CDR1 is LGHNA and CDR2 is YSLEER. The trim removed 3 bases at V and 6 bases at J, leaving 1 base unmatched. The CDR3 protein is CASSQGLAGANEQFF. CDR3 in DNA: TGCGCCAGCAGCCAGGGACTAGCGGGGGCCAATGAGCAGTTCTTC.

CDR3 coding DNA: TGTGCCAGTAGTATATCCAGCGGGGGGCCCACACAAGAGACCCAGTACTTC. Translating it yields CASSISSGGPTQETQYF. V and J are TRBV19 and TRBJ2-5, with 9 bases fitting TRBD2. The germline gives CDR1 LNHDA, CDR2 SQIVND (reference sequence). This CDR3 has 17 amino acids. V shed 2 bases and J 2 bases; nucleotides not matched to a gene: 9.

A single count supports this clone. The chain has TRBV9 and TRBJ2-3; weak D call: TRBD2 (6 bases). V was shortened by 4 bases and J by 0 bases, with 12 bases between the two germline ends. CDR3 length equals 15 residues. Germline values: CDR1 SGDLS, CDR2 YYNGEE. CDR3 amino acids: CASSLLGGSTDTQYF. The CDR3 DNA is TGTGCCAGCAGCCTCCTTGGGGGGAGCACAGATACGCAGTATTTT.

The V call is TRBV27, the J call TRBJ1-6; D is undetermined. Looked up from germline, CDR1 is MNHEY and CDR2 is SMNVEV (reference sequence). There are 15 residues in the CDR3. Trimming took off 3 bases at V and 0 bases at J, with 6 bases between the two ends. The CDR3 DNA follows: TGTGCCAGCAGTTTGGGGAGCTCCTATAATTCACCCCTCCACTTT. Encoded protein: CASSLGSSYNSPLHF.

The J gene is TRBJ2-5, the V gene TRBV28; the D gene is possibly TRBD2 (6 bases). Germline CDR1 and CDR2: MDHEN and SYDVKM. This CDR3 is 14 amino acids long. V lost 6 bases and J 2 bases, leaving 13 bases between the germline ends. CDR3 region: CASSSPGTQETQYF. The CDR3 DNA is TGTGCCAGCAGCTCCCCGGGGACTCAAGAGACCCAGTACTTC.

The V gene is TRBV5-1, the J gene TRBJ2-6, with 10 positions matching TRBD1. The J segment lost 4 bases and the V segment lost 2 bases, leaving 6 bases of the junction unmatched. Germline values: CDR1 SGHRS, CDR2 YFSETQ. The CDR3 is made up of 17 amino acids. The CDR3 region is CASSFRQGASGANVLTF. The CDR3, as DNA: TGCGCCAGCAGCTTCAGACAGGGGGCGTCGGGGGCCAACGTCCTGACTTTC.

The chain links TRBV6-2 or TRBV6-3 to TRBJ2-1; TRBD2 matches 8 bases. After removal of 0 bases from V and 2 bases from J, the junction contained 6 bases not matched to a gene. Germline V gene lookup returns CDR1 MNHEY and CDR2 SVGEGT. CDR3 length: 17 residues. CDR3 DNA sequence: TGTGCCAGCAGTTACTCGAGGGTCGGGGGGGCCTACAATGAGCAGTTCTTC. Protein sequence: CASSYSRVGGAYNEQFF.

The chain combines TRBV6-1 with TRBJ2-1; 9 bases fit TRBD2. CDR3 length: 16 residues. Germline V lookup: CDR1 MNHNS, CDR2 SASEGT. The J segment lost 4 bases and the V segment lost 4 bases, leaving 8 bases of the junction unmatched. Written as DNA, the CDR3 is TGTGCCAGCAGTGGCCATAGCGGGAGAGGGTACAATGAGCAGTTCTTC. Amino acid sequence: CASSGHSGRGYNEQFF.

J is TRBJ1-1 and V is TRBV10-3, with D unclear. Trimming pared 8 bases from V and 4 bases from J, leaving 11 bases between. The length of the CDR3 is 12 residues. Germline V gives CDR1 ENHRY, CDR2 SYGVKD. The CDR3 nucleotides read TGTGCCATCCTCCGGAGTGGCACTGAAGCTTTCTTT. Protein product: CAILRSGTEAFF.

The chain recombines TRBV5-1 with TRBJ1-2; TRBD1 matches at 7 bases. Germline CDR1 is SGHRS and CDR2 is YFSETQ. J was trimmed by 1 base and V by 4 bases; bases with no gene match: 10. The CDR3 is 16 residues long. CDR3 protein: CASSAPGTAINYGYTF. The CDR3 region has the DNA TGCGCCAGCAGCGCCCCCGGGACAGCCATTAACTATGGCTACACCTTC.

The chain employs TRBV5-4 and TRBJ2-7; a possible D gene is TRBD1 (6 bases). This CDR3 has 15 residues. V lost 0 bases and J lost 6, with 16 bases in between. Germline assignment: CDR1 SGHNT and CDR2 YYREEE (reference sequence). The CDR3 DNA is TGTGCCAGCAGCTTGGACGACAGGCTTTACTGCGAGCAGTACTTC. It is translated as CASSLDDRLYCEQYF.

V is TRBV19 and J is TRBJ1-2; a possible D gene is TRBD1 (5 bases). The V end was cut by 9 bases, the J end by 8 bases, with 10 bases between. CDR3 length: 10 amino acids. CDR1 and CDR2 (germline): LNHDA, SQIVND (reference sequence). The CDR3 DNA follows: TGTGCCAGCAAGGGGAACGGCTACACCTTC. Protein sequence: CASKGNGYTF.

The chain has TRBV5-4 and TRBJ2-5; D perhaps matches TRBD1 (6 bases). This CDR3 region has 14 residues. The V end lost 4 bases, the J end lost 5 bases, and 15 bases lay between the germline ends. The germline gives CDR1 SGHNT, CDR2 YYREEE (reference sequence). This CDR3 reads CASSIAQGSETQYF. The CDR3 DNA is TGTGCCAGCAGCATTGCACAGGGATCGGAGACCCAGTACTTC.

The chain employs TRBV5-1 and TRBJ2-3; D uncertain. This CDR3 comprises 12 residues. Germline V gene data show CDR1 as SGHRS and CDR2 as YFSETQ. The germline V and J ends were trimmed by 4 bases and 6 bases, with 9 bases remaining between them. CDR3 bases: TGCGCCAGCAGCCCGTCCGGTGATACGCAGTATTTT. It yields the protein CASSPSGDTQYF.